Below, 27 T cell receptor beta chains from the same sample are listed, as sequenced in a study of T cell repertoires in aging, cancer and after chemotherapy. TCR beta rearrangements were amplified from peripheral blood genomic DNA. Multiplex touch-down PCR with TRB-A/B primers amplified rearranged V-D-J TRB sequences. TCRdb fed the multiplex PCR reads into MiXCR, producing one record per CDR3 protein. This table has a few hundred distinct CDR3 sequences, over 20% appearing once. The sample taken for sequencing was blood. These receptors all come from a human donor with a blood cancer.

The chain carries TRBV7-6 and TRBJ2-7; D is unresolved. V lost 1 base and J lost 6, with 16 bases in between. This CDR3 is built from 15 residues. The germline CDR1 and CDR2 sequences are SGHVS and FNYEAQ. DNA for the CDR3: TGTGCCAGCAGCTTAGTTCTAACGGTCGGCGGCGAGCAGTACTTC. The encoded protein is CASSLVLTVGGEQYF.

As regards this clonotype: A clone one base away is much larger, so this may be a read error. The CDR3 does not close with the conserved phenylalanine or tryptophan, likely indicating a read error. The J gene is TRBJ1-2, the V gene TRBV5-4, with 8 bases lining up with TRBD1. V dropped 5 bases and J dropped 4; count of bases not matched to a gene: 7. This CDR3 is 14 amino acids long. Germline values: CDR1 SGHNT, CDR2 YYREEE (reference sequence). CDR3 amino acids: CASRFSGTGYGYTL. CDR3 sequence (DNA): TGTGCCAGCAGATTCTCCGGGACAGGCTATGGCTACACCTTA.

The V call is TRBV20-1, the J call TRBJ1-2; D is possibly TRBD1 (5 bases). Trimming took off 6 bases at V and 10 bases at J, with 27 bases between the two ends. The CDR3 is 15 residues long. Germline CDR1 and CDR2: DFQATT and SNEGSKA (reference sequence). The CDR3: CSAIEGLRVAYNYTF. CDR3 coding DNA: TGCAGTGCCATAGAGGGGCTTCGCGTTGCCTATAACTACACCTTC.

This clonotype was counted only a few times. The chain links TRBV27 to TRBJ1-4; D uncertain. Trimming stripped 5 bases from V and 2 bases from J, with 6 bases between. Germline V CDR1 and CDR2: MNHEY, SMNVEV (reference sequence). The CDR3 contains 13 residues. The CDR3 reads CASSPGTNEKLFF. DNA for the CDR3: TGTGCCAGCAGTCCCGGGACTAATGAAAAACTGTTTTTT. The full variable domain, rest sourced from reference TRBV27 and TRBJ1-4, is EAQVTQNPRYLITVTGKKLTVTCSQNMNHEYMSWYRQDPGLGLRQIYYSMNVEVTDKGDVPEGYKVSRKEKRNFPLILESPSPNQTSLYFCASSPGTNEKLFFGSGTQLSVL.

By proportion, this clonotype is medium-sized. The chain has TRBV27 and TRBJ1-2; 8 bases map to TRBD1. This CDR3 comprises 13 residues. Losses at the gene ends were 6 bases for V and 6 bases for J; bases not matched to a gene: 6. Germline V gene sequence: CDR1 MNHEY, CDR2 SMNVEV (reference sequence). The CDR3 nucleotides read TGTGCCAGCAGGCCTCAGGGGGCTGATGGCTACACCTTC. Translation: CASRPQGADGYTF.

This clonotype was detected a few times. The gene calls are TRBV12-3 or TRBV12-4 and TRBJ1-5; TRBD1 is a possible D gene (5 bases). V was cut by 4 bases and J by 9 bases, with 19 bases left in between. This CDR3 spans 15 amino acids. The CDR3 sequence is CASSSGGDPYGPQHF. CDR3 nucleotide sequence: TGTGCCAGCAGTTCCGGTGGGGACCCCTATGGGCCCCAGCATTTT.

The chain carries TRBV12-3 or TRBV12-4 and TRBJ2-2; TRBD2 matches 8 bases. This CDR3 is built from 13 residues. V dropped 5 bases and J dropped 6; count of bases not matched to a gene: 2. CDR3 DNA: TGTGCCAGCAGTCCCGGGGGGGCCGGGGAGCTGTTTTTT. Residues: CASSPGGAGELFF.

This clonotype is judged medium-sized. CDR3 DNA: TGCAGTGCTAGCAAAGGGGGGGATCAGCCCCAGCATTTT. This encodes CSASKGGDQPQHF. This chain links TRBV20-1 with TRBJ1-5, with D possibly TRBD1 on 6 matching bases. V lost 3 bases and J 5 bases, leaving 11 bases between the germline ends. The CDR3 loop spans 13 amino acids. In germline, CDR1 is DFQATT, CDR2 SNEGSKA (reference sequence).

In its sample, this clonotype was seen a few times. One end of the junction fails to match germline, which may point to a read error. The chain couples TRBV6-5 to TRBJ2-3, with 10 nucleotides matching TRBD2. Germline V CDR1 and CDR2: MNHEY, SVGAGI. CDR3 length: 16 amino acids. The CDR3 DNA reads TGTGCCAGCAGTGACTCTAAAGCGGGGGGGCCCGATACGCAGTATTTT. This gives the protein CASSDSKAGGPDTQYF.

This clonotype is categorized as medium-sized (0.01 to 0.1%). CDR3 sequence: CASSLPPTGGEIQPQHF. The CDR3 coding sequence is TGTGCCAGCAGTCTACCACCGACAGGGGGCGAGATTCAGCCCCAGCATTTT. The V call is TRBV12-3 or TRBV12-4, the J call TRBJ1-5; 10 nucleotides align to TRBD1. Trimming removed 5 bases from V and 6 bases from J; junction bases left unmatched: 13. The CDR3 spans 17 residues.

This clonotype is medium-sized in the sample. The chain employs TRBV19 and TRBJ1-5; 7 nucleotides align to TRBD1. This CDR3 is built from 17 residues. Germline CDR1 reads LNHDA; CDR2 reads SQIVND (reference sequence). With 7 bases clipped from V and 4 bases from J, the junction kept 16 bases outside the gene matches. The CDR3 here is CASNRIFADRRNQPQHF. The CDR3 region has the DNA TGTGCCAGTAACCGCATTTTCGCGGACAGGCGAAATCAGCCCCAGCATTTT.

This rearrangement joins TRBV10-3 to TRBJ1-6; D unclear. Looked up from germline, CDR1 is ENHRY and CDR2 is SYGVKD. The CDR3 has 17 residues. Trimming removed 4 bases at V and 10 bases at J, with 23 bases between. The CDR3 region has the DNA TGTGCCATCAGTGTTTTCGGTCAGGCCATGGCCGAATCACCCCTCCACTTT. Translated: CAISVFGQAMAESPLHF.

This clonotype was seen once. The CDR3 coding sequence is TGTGCCAGCAGCTTAGAGATGAACACTGAAGCTTTCTTT. The encoded protein is CASSLEMNTEAFF. V gene TRBV5-4 combines with J gene TRBJ1-1, with D unclear. V dropped 2 bases and J dropped 0 bases, with 5 bases sitting between them. The CDR3 totals 13 residues. CDR1 SGHNT and CDR2 YYREEE come from the germline V gene (reference sequence).

This chain joins TRBV12-3 or TRBV12-4 and TRBJ1-3; 9 positions match TRBD1. V was clipped by 8 bases and J by 0 bases; unmatched bases: 20. The CDR3 totals 20 residues. The CDR3 DNA reads TGTGCCAGCGGTCCCCCGTGGGGACAGGGCACGCCTGCCTCTGGAAACACCATATATTTT. Amino acids: CASGPPWGQGTPASGNTIYF.

This clonotype is deemed medium-sized. The CDR3 reads CASTGGAGSTDTQYF. DNA of the CDR3: TGTGCCTCAACAGGGGGCGCGGGGAGCACAGATACGCAGTATTTT. The chain recombines TRBV30 with TRBJ2-3; TRBD1 aligns across 9 bases. V was pared by 7 bases and J by 0 bases, with 8 bases of the junction left unmatched. The CDR3 has 15 residues. Germline CDR1 reads GTSNPN; CDR2 reads SVGIG (reference sequence).

For this clonotype: At one of its ends the junction is not consistent with the germline gene, which may arise from a read error. The chain couples TRBV5-6 to TRBJ2-1, with 8 bases lining up with TRBD2. CDR1 is SGHDT, CDR2 YYEEEE, per germline. The CDR3 runs 15 residues. The CDR3 sequence is CASSLDGTSLNEQFF. The CDR3 coding sequence is TGCGCCAGCAGCTTGGATGGGACTAGTTTGAATGAGCAGTTCTTC. The full variable domain, completed using reference TRBV5-6 and TRBJ2-1, is DAGVTQSPTHLIKTRGQQVTLRCSPKSGHDTVSWYQQALGQGPQFIFQYYEEEERQRGNFPDRFSGHQFPNYSSELNVNALLLGDSALYLCASSLDGTSLNEQFFGPGTRLTVL.

This clonotype was seen more than once but under ten times. This rearrangement joins TRBV30 to TRBJ1-1; D is undetermined. The V gene lost 5 bases and the J gene lost 6 bases, with 13 bases spanning the gap. Germline values: CDR1 GTSNPN, CDR2 SVGIG (reference sequence). The CDR3 extends over 12 amino acids. The CDR3 loop is CAWRIDGAEAFF. Written as DNA, the CDR3 is TGTGCCTGGCGGATAGATGGGGCTGAAGCTTTCTTT.

Relative to its sample, this clonotype is medium-sized. The CDR3 sequence is CASSRKRDEKLFF. The CDR3 DNA sequence: TGTGCCAGTAGTCGGAAAAGGGACGAAAAACTGTTTTTT. The gene calls are TRBV19 and TRBJ1-4; tentatively, D is TRBD1 (5 bases). The CDR3 is 13 amino acids. From germline, CDR1 is LNHDA and CDR2 SQIVND (reference sequence). Trimming shortened V by 5 bases and J by 8 bases, and 12 bases separated the two germline ends.

This clonotype was seen only a few times. V usage is TRBV7-2 and J usage is TRBJ2-7; maybe TRBD2 (6 bases). The V gene's germline CDR1 is SGHTA and CDR2 FQGNSA. Trimming took 5 bases from V and 2 from J, leaving 19 bases between them. The CDR3 is made up of 16 amino acids. The DNA for the CDR3 is TGTGCCAGCAGCCCCCGTCGAGTGGGGGGTGCCTACGAGCAGTACTTC. Its protein product is CASSPRRVGGAYEQYF.

By its share, this clonotype is medium-sized. The V gene is TRBV6-5, the J gene TRBJ1-1, with 7 nucleotides matching TRBD1. V lost 5 bases and J lost 3; bases outside the gene matches: 0. Germline V lookup: CDR1 MNHEY, CDR2 SVGAGI. The CDR3 has 12 residues. This CDR3 reads CASSTGDTEAFF. CDR3 DNA: TGTGCCAGCAGTACAGGGGACACTGAAGCTTTCTTT.

This clonotype counts as large. The CDR3 is CSARRQVLYNEQFF. The CDR3 region has the DNA TGCAGCGCAAGGAGACAGGTCCTCTACAATGAGCAGTTCTTC. The chain uses TRBV29-1 and TRBJ2-1; perhaps TRBD1 as D (6 bases). The length of the CDR3 is 14 residues. Germline assignment: CDR1 SQVTM and CDR2 ANQGSEA. Between the trimmed V and J ends, which lost 7 bases and 3 bases, there was a span of 16 bases.

Notes on this clonotype: An end of the junction differs from the germline gene, which may be a read error. The chain has TRBV20-1 and TRBJ2-1; no firm D call. CDR1 and CDR2 from the germline V gene are DFQATT and SNEGSKA (reference sequence). This CDR3 contains 13 residues. For the CDR3, the DNA is TGCAGTGGAGAGAGGCAGGTATACAATAAGCAGTTCTTC. It encodes CSGERQVYNKQFF.

This clonotype is labeled as medium-sized. CDR3 in amino acids: CASRRDRYSPLHF. The CDR3 DNA reads TGTGCCAGCAGACGGGACCGATATTCACCCCTCCACTTT. The J gene is TRBJ1-6, the V gene TRBV6-2 or TRBV6-3; maybe TRBD1 (5 bases). The length of the CDR3 is 13 residues. V was trimmed by 6 bases and J by 8 bases, leaving 11 bases between them. The germline CDR1 and CDR2 sequences are MNHEY and SVGEGT.

By frequency in the sample, this clonotype is medium-sized. This chain links TRBV19 with TRBJ2-6; 10 bases line up with TRBD1. The CDR3 consists of 16 residues. Germline V gene data show CDR1 as LNHDA and CDR2 as SQIVND (reference sequence). V gave up 3 bases and J gave up 3 bases; unmatched junction bases: 2. CDR3 region: CASSIRTGGGANVLTF. In DNA, the CDR3 is TGTGCCAGTAGTATCCGGACAGGGGGTGGGGCCAACGTCCTGACTTTC.

This chain uses TRBV20-1 with TRBJ2-1; D is tentatively TRBD1 or TRBD2 (6 bases each). This CDR3 has 14 amino acids. CDR1 and CDR2 (germline): DFQATT, SNEGSKA (reference sequence). The V gene lost 3 bases and the J gene lost 4 bases, with 13 bases spanning the gap. DNA for the CDR3: TGCAGTGCTAGTGAGGGGGGCGGTTACAATGAGCAGTTCTTC. Its translation is CSASEGGGYNEQFF.

Within the sample, this clonotype is medium-sized. The V call is TRBV5-4, the J call TRBJ1-2, with 8 positions matching TRBD1. Germline loops: CDR1 SGHNT, CDR2 YYREEE (reference sequence). V lost 5 bases, J lost 4 bases, and 7 bases stayed unmatched. The CDR3 sequence is 14 residues long. CDR3 DNA: TGTGCCAGCAGATTCTCCGGGACAGGCTATGGCTACACCTTC. It codes for CASRFSGTGYGYTF.

The chain uses TRBV12-3 or TRBV12-4 and TRBJ1-4; 7 bases match TRBD1. The CDR3 is 14 amino acids. The junction had 3 bases not matched to a gene; V was cut back by 6 bases and J by 2 bases. CDR3 amino acids: CASRRQGTNEKLFF. The CDR3 DNA is TGTGCCAGCAGAAGACAGGGTACTAATGAAAAACTGTTTTTT.